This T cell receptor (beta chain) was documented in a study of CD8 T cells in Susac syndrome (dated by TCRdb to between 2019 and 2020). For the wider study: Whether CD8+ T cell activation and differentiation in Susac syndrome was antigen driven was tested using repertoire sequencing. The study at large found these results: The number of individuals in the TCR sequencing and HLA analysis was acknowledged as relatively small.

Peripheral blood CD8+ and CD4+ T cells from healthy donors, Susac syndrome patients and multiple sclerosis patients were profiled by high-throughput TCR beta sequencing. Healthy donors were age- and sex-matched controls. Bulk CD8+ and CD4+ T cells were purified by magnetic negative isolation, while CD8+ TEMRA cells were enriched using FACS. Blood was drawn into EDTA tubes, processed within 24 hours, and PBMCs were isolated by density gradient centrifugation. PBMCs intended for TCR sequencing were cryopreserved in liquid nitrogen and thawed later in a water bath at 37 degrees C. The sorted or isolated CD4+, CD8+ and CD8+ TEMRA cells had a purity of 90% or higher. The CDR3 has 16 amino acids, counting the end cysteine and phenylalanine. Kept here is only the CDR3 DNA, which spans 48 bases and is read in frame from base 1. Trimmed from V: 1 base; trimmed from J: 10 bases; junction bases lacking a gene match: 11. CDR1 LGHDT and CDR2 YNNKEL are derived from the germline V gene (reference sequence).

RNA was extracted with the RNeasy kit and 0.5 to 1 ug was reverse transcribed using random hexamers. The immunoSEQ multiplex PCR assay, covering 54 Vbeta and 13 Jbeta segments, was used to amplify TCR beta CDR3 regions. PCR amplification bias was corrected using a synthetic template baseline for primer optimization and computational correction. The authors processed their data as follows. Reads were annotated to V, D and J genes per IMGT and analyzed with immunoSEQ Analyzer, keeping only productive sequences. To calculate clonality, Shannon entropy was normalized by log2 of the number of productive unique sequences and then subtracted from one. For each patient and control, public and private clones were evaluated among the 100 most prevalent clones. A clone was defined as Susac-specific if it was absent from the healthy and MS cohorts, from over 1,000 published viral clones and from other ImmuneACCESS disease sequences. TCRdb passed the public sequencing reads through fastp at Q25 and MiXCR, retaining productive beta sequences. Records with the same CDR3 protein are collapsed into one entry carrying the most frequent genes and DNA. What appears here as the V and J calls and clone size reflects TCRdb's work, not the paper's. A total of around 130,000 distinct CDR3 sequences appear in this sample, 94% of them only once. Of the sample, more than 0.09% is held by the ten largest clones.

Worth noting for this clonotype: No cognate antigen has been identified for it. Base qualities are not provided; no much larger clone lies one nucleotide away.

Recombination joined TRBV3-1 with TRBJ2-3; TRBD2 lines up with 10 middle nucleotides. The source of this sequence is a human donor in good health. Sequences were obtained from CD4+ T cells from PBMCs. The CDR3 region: CASSQGASGSLGAQYF. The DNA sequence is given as TGTGCCAGCAGCCAAGGAGCTAGCGGGAGCCTAGGTGCGCAGTATTTT.